A selection of T cell receptor beta chains follows, all from one sample in a study of cytomegalovirus exposure and HLA in healthy donors. TCRdb keeps only in-frame clones here, not all; method: immunoSEQ multiplex PCR. This sample has about 140,000 clones, with 80% to 90% found just once. The sample taken for sequencing was PBMCs. These receptors were taken from a woman in her thirties or forties in good health and CMV-seropositive. The CDR3 runs from the conserved cysteine through the conserved F or W. Fields, in order: clone size, D gene, V gene, J gene, CDR3 protein, CDR3 DNA. A D gene is named only where the DNA matches it firmly. Clone size is shown for a subset of rows, as once, few, many or a class of expanded clone.

>few|TRBD1|TRBV5-8|TRBJ1-3
CASSSGQRFGIGNTIYF
TGTGCCAGCAGCTCGGGACAGCGTTTCGGTATAGGAAACACCATATATTTT
>.|.|TRBV4-3|TRBJ1-6
CASSQEGGGSPLHF
TGCGCCAGCAGCCAAGAGGGGGGGGGCTCACCCCTCCACTTT
>.|TRBD1|TRBV7-9|TRBJ2-1
CASSHPPGQGRNEQFF
TGTGCCAGCAGCCATCCGCCGGGACAGGGACGCAATGAGCAGTTCTTC
>.|.|TRBV7-8|TRBJ1-2
CASSPRSYGYTF
TGTGCCAGCAGCCCCCGCAGCTATGGCTACACCTTC
>.|TRBD2|TRBV5-1|TRBJ2-3
CASSFLVWSGRTSSTDTQYF
TGCGCCAGCAGCTTTTTGGTTTGGAGCGGGAGGACCTCTAGCACAGATACGCAGTATTTT
>.|TRBD1|TRBV6-1|TRBJ1-4
CASSEGAQDEKLFF
TGTGCCAGCAGCGAGGGGGCGCAAGATGAAAAACTGTTTTTT
>.|.|TRBV25-1|TRBJ1-1
CASSEYKRSEAFF
TGTGCCAGCAGTGAATATAAGCGGAGTGAAGCTTTCTTT
>.|TRBD1|TRBV11-3|TRBJ1-1
CASSWGTGDTEAFF
TGTGCCAGCAGCTGGGGGACAGGGGACACTGAAGCTTTCTTT
>.|.|TRBV29-1|TRBJ1-1
CSILLGGRAEAFF
TGCAGCATTCTCCTGGGGGGGCGCGCTGAAGCTTTCTTT
>once|.|TRBV5-6|TRBJ2-7
CASSQGDSYEQYF
TGTGCCAGCAGCCAGGGCGACAGCTACGAGCAGTACTTC
>.|TRBD1|TRBV28|TRBJ1-4
CASSTLGQGVEKLFF
TGTGCCAGCAGTACCTTAGGACAGGGGGTTGAAAAACTGTTTTTT
>.|.|TRBV28|TRBJ1-2
CASSFNFLGLQGINYGYTF
TGTGCCAGCAGTTTTAACTTCTTAGGCCTGCAGGGGATAAACTATGGCTACACCTTC
>.|TRBD2|TRBV9|TRBJ2-5
CASSSAAGRETRYF
TGTGCCAGCAGCTCAGCTGCAGGGCGGGAGACCCGGTACTTC
>.|TRBD1|TRBV4-1|TRBJ1-2
CASSQNRGPYGYTF
TGCGCCAGCAGCCAAAACAGGGGCCCCTATGGCTACACCTTC
>.|.|TRBV27|TRBJ1-6
CASSFTGSYNSPLHF
TGTGCCAGCAGTTTCACGGGATCCTATAATTCACCCCTCCACTTT
>.|.|TRBV7-9|TRBJ1-2
CSSSPASGGYTF
TGTTCCAGCAGCCCAGCGAGTGGGGGCTACACCTTC
>.|.|TRBV7-2|TRBJ1-2
CASSLTGSGYTF
TGTGCCAGCAGCTTAACAGGGAGTGGCTACACCTTC
>few|.|TRBV2|TRBJ1-4
CASRLGGATNEKLFF
TGTGCCAGCAGGCTCGGGGGAGCAACTAATGAAAAACTGTTTTTT
>.|TRBD2|TRBV5-1|TRBJ2-1
CASSLDGLAGPPPFNEQFF
TGCGCCAGCAGCTTGGACGGACTAGCGGGGCCGCCCCCATTTAATGAGCAGTTCTTC
>.|TRBD1|TRBV5-1|TRBJ1-1
CASTTGTEVLNTEAFF
TGCGCCAGTACAACCGGGACAGAGGTATTGAACACTGAAGCTTTCTTT
>few|.|TRBV28|TRBJ1-2
CASSLVQGGYTF
TGTGCCAGCAGTTTAGTCCAGGGTGGCTACACCTTC
>.|.|TRBV28|TRBJ1-6
CASSKGHSYNSPLHF
TGTGCCAGCAGCAAGGGACACTCCTATAATTCACCCCTCCACTTT
>.|.|TRBV28|TRBJ1-1
CASSLRALNTEAFF
TGTGCCAGCAGTTTACGAGCATTGAACACTGAAGCTTTCTTT
>.|TRBD2|TRBV2|TRBJ2-2
CASSVAGLSTGELFF
TGTGCCAGCAGCGTAGCGGGATTGAGCACCGGGGAGCTGTTTTTT
>.|TRBD1|TRBV7-2|TRBJ2-7
CASSTTRWTGSHEQYF
TGTGCCAGCAGCACCACCCGCTGGACAGGGTCCCACGAGCAGTACTTC
>once|TRBD1|TRBV28|TRBJ1-2
CASSPPGQLNYGYTF
TGTGCCAGCAGTCCCCCGGGACAGCTTAACTATGGCTACACCTTC
>.|.|TRBV2|TRBJ1-5
CASSAEAAQPQHF
TGTGCCAGCAGTGCGGAGGCAGCGCAGCCCCAGCATTTT
>.|TRBD1|TRBV19|TRBJ2-7
CASSIGQGLYEQYF
TGTGCCAGTAGTATTGGACAGGGACTCTACGAGCAGTACTTC
>.|.|TRBV9|TRBJ2-3
CASSPSSAYTDTQYF
TGTGCCAGCAGCCCCAGTAGCGCTTACACAGATACGCAGTATTTT
>.|TRBD2|TRBV15|TRBJ2-7
CATSKGAGVGDEQYF
TGTGCCACCAGCAAAGGAGCGGGAGTCGGCGACGAGCAGTACTTC
>.|.|TRBV19|TRBJ2-5
CASSIEDRTQYF
TGTGCCAGTAGTATAGAGGACAGAACCCAGTACTTC
>.|.|TRBV6-1|TRBJ1-5
CASSETRQQPQHF
TGTGCCAGCAGCGAGACCCGACAGCAGCCCCAGCATTTT
>many|TRBD1|TRBV4-1|TRBJ2-4
CASSQETGLYIQYF
TGCGCCAGCAGCCAAGAGACAGGGCTGTACATTCAGTACTTC
>.|.|TRBV5-1|TRBJ2-7
CASSLRGSLYEQYF
TGCGCCAGCAGCTTGAGAGGCAGCCTCTACGAGCAGTACTTC
>.|.|TRBV5-1|TRBJ1-6
CASSLAEVRKNSPLHF
TGCGCCAGCAGCTTGGCCGAAGTCAGGAAAAATTCACCCCTCCACTTT
>few|.|TRBV5-1|TRBJ1-1
CASSRGRGWTEAFF
TGCGCCAGCAGCCGCGGCAGGGGATGGACTGAAGCTTTCTTT
>.|.|TRBV7-9|TRBJ2-1
CASSSDWIEQFF
TGTGCCAGCAGCTCCGACTGGATCGAGCAGTTCTTC
>few|.|TRBV27|TRBJ1-2
CASSSGTRAYGYTF
TGTGCCAGCAGTTCAGGGACACGAGCCTATGGCTACACCTTC
>.|TRBD1|TRBV29-1|TRBJ2-7
CSVGTGGDYEQYF
TGCAGCGTGGGGACAGGGGGGGACTACGAGCAGTACTTC